Following are 7 T cell receptor beta chains from one sample sequenced in a study of cytomegalovirus exposure and HLA in healthy donors. 60 Vbeta and 13 Jbeta primers were used in PCR. Libraries were prepared by immunoSEQ multiplex PCR; TCRdb keeps only in-frame clonotypes and omits some of them. The sample shows around 200,000 clones, roughly 80% of them seen only once. Specimen: PBMCs. The receptor source for this set is a man aged 40-49 years in good health and CMV-seropositive.

The V call is TRBV6-1, the J call TRBJ1-3; 8 nucleotides align to TRBD1. The length of the CDR3 is 15 residues. Germline CDR1 is MNHNS and CDR2 is SASEGT. Trimming took 8 bases from V and 0 from J; bases not matched to a gene: 6. CDR3 DNA sequence: TGTGCCAGCCGGGACAGGCGGAGCTCTGGAAACACCATATATTTT. It is translated as CASRDRRSSGNTIYF.

The genes are TRBV9 and TRBJ2-2; D unclear. CDR1 and CDR2 from the germline V gene are SGDLS and YYNGEE. The CDR3 loop spans 13 amino acids. The V end was cut by 0 bases, the J end by 7 bases, with 7 bases between. This chain's CDR3 is CASSVVTGGELFF. The CDR3 DNA sequence: TGTGCCAGCAGCGTAGTAACGGGCGGGGAGCTGTTTTTT.

The V call is TRBV5-6, the J call TRBJ1-4; TRBD1 matches at 9 bases. The CDR3 is 13 residues long. Germline CDR1 and CDR2: SGHDT and YYEEEE. The V gene end was trimmed by 3 bases and the J gene end by 10 bases; junction bases not matched to a gene: 4. This CDR3 reads CASSWGQGGKLFF. The DNA for the CDR3 is TGTGCCAGCAGCTGGGGACAGGGCGGAAAACTGTTTTTT.

The chain couples TRBV6-1 to TRBJ2-2; perhaps TRBD1 as D (6 bases). Germline-derived CDR1 and CDR2 are MNHNS and SASEGT. Deletions cut 5 bases from V and 4 bases from J, with 14 bases between. This CDR3 has 15 residues. CDR3 residues: CASSHQTGGTGELFF. CDR3 coding DNA: TGTGCCAGCAGTCACCAGACAGGCGGCACCGGGGAGCTGTTTTTT.

The chain joins TRBV4-1 to TRBJ1-4; no definite D call. Trimming shortened V by 1 base and J by 8 bases, and 17 bases separated the two germline ends. This CDR3 region has 16 residues. Germline-derived CDR1 and CDR2 are MGHRA and YSYEKL. Here the CDR3 DNA reads TGCGCCAGCAGCCAAGTGTCGTACGGGTTTCGGGAAAAACTGTTTTTT. Translated: CASSQVSYGFREKLFF.

This chain uses TRBV6-1 with TRBJ2-7; 8 bases are shared with TRBD2. V dropped 7 bases and J dropped 4; count of bases not matched to a gene: 9. CDR1 is MNHNS, CDR2 SASEGT, per germline. The length of the CDR3 is 14 residues. CDR3 sequence reads: CASTPGGDHYEQYV. Here the CDR3 DNA reads TGTGCCAGCACACCCGGGGGGGACCATTACGAGCAGTACGTC.

The chain combines TRBV10-1 with TRBJ2-1; 7 bases match TRBD1. V lost 3 bases and J lost 6; bases outside the gene matches: 5. The CDR3 spans 14 residues. Germline V lookup: CDR1 WNHNN, CDR2 SYGVQD (reference sequence). The CDR3 sequence is CASSDGQGVNEQFF. The CDR3, as DNA: TGCGCCAGCAGTGACGGGCAGGGGGTCAATGAGCAGTTCTTC.